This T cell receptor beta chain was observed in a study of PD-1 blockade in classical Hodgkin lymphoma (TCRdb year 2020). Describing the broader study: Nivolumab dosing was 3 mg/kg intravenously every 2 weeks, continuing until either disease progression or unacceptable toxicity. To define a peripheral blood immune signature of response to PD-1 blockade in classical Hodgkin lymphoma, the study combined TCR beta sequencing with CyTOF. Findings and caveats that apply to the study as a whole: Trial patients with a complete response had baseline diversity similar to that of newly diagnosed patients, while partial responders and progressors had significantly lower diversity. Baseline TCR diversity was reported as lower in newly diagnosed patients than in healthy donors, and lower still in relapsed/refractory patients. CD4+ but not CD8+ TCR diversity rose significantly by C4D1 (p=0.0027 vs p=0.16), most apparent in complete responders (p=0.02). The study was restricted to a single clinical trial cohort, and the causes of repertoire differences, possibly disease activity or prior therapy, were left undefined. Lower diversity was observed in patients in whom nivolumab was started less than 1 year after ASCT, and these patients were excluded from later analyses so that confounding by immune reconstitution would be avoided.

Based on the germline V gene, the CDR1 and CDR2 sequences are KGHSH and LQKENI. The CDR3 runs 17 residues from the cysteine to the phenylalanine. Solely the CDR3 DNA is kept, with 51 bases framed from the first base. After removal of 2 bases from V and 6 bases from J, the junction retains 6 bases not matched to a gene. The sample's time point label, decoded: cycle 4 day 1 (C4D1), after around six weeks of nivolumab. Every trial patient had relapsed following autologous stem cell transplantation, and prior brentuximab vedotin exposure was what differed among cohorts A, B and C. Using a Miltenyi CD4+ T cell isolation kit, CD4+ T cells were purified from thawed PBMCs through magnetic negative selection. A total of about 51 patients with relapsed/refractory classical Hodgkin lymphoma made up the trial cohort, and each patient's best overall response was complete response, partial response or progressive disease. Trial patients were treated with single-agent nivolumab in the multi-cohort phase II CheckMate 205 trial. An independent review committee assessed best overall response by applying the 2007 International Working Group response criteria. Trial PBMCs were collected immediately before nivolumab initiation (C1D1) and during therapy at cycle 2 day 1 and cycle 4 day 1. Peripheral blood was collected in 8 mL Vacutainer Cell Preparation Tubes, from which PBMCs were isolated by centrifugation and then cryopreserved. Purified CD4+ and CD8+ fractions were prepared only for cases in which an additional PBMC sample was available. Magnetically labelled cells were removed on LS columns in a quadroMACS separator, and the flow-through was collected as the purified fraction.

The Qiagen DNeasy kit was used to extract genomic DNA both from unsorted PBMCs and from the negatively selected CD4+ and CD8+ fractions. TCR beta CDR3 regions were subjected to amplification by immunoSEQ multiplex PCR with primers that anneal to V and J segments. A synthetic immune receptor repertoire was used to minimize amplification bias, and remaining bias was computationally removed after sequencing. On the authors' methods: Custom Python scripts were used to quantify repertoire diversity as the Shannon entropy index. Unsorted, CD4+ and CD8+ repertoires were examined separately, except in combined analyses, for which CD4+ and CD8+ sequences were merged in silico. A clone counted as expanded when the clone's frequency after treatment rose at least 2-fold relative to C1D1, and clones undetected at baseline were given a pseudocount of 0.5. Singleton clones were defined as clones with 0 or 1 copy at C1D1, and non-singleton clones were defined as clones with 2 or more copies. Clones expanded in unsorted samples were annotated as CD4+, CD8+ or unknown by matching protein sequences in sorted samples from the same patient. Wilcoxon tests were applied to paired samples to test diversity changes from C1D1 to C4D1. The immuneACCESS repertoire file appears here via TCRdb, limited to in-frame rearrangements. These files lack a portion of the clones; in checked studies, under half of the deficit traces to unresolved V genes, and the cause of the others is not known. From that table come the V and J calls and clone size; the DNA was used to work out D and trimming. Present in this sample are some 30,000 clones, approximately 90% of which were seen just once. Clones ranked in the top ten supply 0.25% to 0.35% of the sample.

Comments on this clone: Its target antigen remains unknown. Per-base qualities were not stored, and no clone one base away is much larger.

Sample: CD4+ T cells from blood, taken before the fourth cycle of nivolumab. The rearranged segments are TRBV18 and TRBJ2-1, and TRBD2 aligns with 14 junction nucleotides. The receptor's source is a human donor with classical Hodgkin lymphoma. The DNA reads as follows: TGTGCCAGCTCACCATCTGTGGGACTAGCGGGAGTCAATGAGCAGTTCTTC. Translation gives CASSPSVGLAGVNEQFF. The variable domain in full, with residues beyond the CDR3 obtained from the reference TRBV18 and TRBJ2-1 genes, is NAGVMQNPRHLVRRRGQEARLRCSPMKGHSHVYWYRQLPEEGLKFMVYLQKENIIDESGMPKERFSAEFPKEGPSILRIQQVVRGDSAAYFCASSPSVGLAGVNEQFFGPGTRLTVL.